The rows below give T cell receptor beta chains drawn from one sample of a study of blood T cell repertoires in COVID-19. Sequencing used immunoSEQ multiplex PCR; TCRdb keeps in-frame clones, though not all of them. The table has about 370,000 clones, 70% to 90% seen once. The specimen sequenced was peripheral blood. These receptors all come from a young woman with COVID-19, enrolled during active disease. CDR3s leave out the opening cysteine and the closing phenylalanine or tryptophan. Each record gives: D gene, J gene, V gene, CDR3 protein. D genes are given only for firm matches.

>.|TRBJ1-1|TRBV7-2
ASRGGTEAF
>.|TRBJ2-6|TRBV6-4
ASSNRAGANVLT
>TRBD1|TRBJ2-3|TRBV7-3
ASSTGAQEDTQY
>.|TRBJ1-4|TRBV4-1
ASSRPGQDNEKLF
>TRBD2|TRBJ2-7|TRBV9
ASSPLAGADEQY
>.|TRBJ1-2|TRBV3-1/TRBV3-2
ASSQAGGQGYGYT
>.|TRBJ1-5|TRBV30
AWSFSGSNQPQH
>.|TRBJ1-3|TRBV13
ASSFLTAGNTIY
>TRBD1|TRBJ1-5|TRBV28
ASSPGTGGLGQPQH
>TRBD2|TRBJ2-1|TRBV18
ASSPWRGDNEQF
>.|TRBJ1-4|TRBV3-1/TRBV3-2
ASSDPEGGATNEKLF
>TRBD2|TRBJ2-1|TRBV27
ASSVAGGYNEQF
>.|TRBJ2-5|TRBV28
ASSSRQVTETQY
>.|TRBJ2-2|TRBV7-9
ASSPAGTPNTGELF
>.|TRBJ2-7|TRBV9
ASSVGPGAYEQY
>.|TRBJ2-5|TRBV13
ASSLGLEKTQY
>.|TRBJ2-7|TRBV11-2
ASSVQDWGYEQY
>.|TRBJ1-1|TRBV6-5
ASRLGSGTEAF
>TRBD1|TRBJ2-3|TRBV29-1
SVEDPDRVETDTQY
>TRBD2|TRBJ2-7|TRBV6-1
ASSEARGTTYEQY
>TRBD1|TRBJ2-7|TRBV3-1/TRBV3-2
ASSQGQSYEQY
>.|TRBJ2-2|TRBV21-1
DPFTENGSDDTGELF
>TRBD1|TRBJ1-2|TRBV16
ASSPLRQGGDYGYT
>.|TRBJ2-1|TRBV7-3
ASSLKAGYNEQF
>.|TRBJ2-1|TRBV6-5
ASSYSRMGGYNEQF
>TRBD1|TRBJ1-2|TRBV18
ASSPGDRNYGYT
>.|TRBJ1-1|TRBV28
ASSSWDTMNTEAF
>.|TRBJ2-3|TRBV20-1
SASRDMSTDTQY
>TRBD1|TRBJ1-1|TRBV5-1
ASSLVAGGITEAF
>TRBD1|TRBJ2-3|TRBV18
ASSPTGGAGTDTQY
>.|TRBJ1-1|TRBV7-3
ASSAGPTNTEAF
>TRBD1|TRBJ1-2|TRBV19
ASSTGGLGYT
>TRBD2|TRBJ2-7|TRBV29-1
SVAPTSGYNSYEQY
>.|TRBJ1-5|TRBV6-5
ASSYDRNQPQH
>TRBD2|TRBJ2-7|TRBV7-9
ASSLREGIYEQY
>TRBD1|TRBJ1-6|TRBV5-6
ASSETGQNSPLH
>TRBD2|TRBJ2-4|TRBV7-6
ASSLGSGLAGVNIQY
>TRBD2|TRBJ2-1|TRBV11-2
ASGLAVYNEQF
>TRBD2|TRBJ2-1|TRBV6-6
ASSYRTSANNEQF
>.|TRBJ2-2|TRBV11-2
ASSLSGGWTGELF
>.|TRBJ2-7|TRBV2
ASSRPPGEQY
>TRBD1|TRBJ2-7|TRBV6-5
ASGEPWTGRYEQY
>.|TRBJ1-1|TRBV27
ASSFRLQGVTEAF
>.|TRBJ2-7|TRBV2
ASRGDFGEQY
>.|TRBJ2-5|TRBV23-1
ASRDTIQETQY